This record concerns one TCR beta chain sequence. The target antigen is unknown. Only in-frame clones appear in the TCRdb table, and some are missing; sequencing was by immunoSEQ multiplex PCR. Here the sample spans about 510,000 clones, about 96% being singletons. This entry is derived from a study of shared clonotypes between healthy human individuals. Study-wide context: CD4 naive and memory got three plates each, CD8 naive two, CD8 memory one. Study observations and caveats: Among donors, sharing of clonotypes was expected to be affected by sequencing depth.

Both subsets, CD45RA+ naive and CD45RA-negative memory, were split from the CD4+ cells. The CDR3 covers 15 residues. Germline V CDR1 and CDR2: SGHRS, YFSETQ. With 3 bases clipped from V and 1 base from J, the junction kept 1 base outside the gene matches. This TCR was recovered from a woman aged 30 to 39 in good health. The chain carries TRBV5-1 and TRBJ2-5; 12 bases align to TRBD2. Sequencing was carried out using naive CD4+ T cells sorted from blood. The subset here: CD45RA+ positively selected. CDR3 protein: CASSWTSGVQETQYF. The CDR3 DNA follows: TGCGCCAGCAGCTGGACTAGCGGGGTCCAAGAGACCCAGTACTTC.